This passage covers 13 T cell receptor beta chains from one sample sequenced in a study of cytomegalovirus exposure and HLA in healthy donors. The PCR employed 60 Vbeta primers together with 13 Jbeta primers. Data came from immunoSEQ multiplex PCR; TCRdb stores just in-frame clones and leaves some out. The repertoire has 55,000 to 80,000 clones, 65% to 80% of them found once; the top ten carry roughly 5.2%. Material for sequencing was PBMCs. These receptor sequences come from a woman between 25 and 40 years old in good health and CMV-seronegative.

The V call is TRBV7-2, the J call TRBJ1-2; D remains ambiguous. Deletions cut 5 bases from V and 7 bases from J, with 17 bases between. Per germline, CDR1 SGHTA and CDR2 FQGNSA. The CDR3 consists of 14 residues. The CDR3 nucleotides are TGTGCCAGCAGCCCGACCGGGGTGGCACGTGGCTACACCTTC. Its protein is CASSPTGVARGYTF.

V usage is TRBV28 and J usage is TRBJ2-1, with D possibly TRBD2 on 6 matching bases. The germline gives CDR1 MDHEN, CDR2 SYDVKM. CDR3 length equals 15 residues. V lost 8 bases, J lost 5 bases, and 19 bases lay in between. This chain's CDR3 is CASGDLAFTHNEQFF. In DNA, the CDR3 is TGTGCCAGCGGGGACCTAGCGTTCACCCACAATGAGCAGTTCTTC.

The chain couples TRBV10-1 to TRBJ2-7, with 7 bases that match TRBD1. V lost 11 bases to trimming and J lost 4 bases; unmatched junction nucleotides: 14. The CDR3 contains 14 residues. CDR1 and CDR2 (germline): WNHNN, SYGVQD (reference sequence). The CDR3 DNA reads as TGCGCCGGCACACCGGGACAGAACTTTTACGAGCAGTACTTC. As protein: CAGTPGQNFYEQYF.

The CDR3 DNA sequence: TGTGCCACCAGCAGAGATATGGGGCCCGGCGGGGACTATGGCTACACCTTC. Translation: CATSRDMGPGGDYGYTF. The chain recombines TRBV15 with TRBJ1-2; a weak D match, TRBD1 (5 bases). CDR1 and CDR2 (germline): LNHNV, YYDKDF (reference sequence). This CDR3 spans 17 amino acids. V was cut by 0 bases and J by 3 bases, with 17 bases left in between.

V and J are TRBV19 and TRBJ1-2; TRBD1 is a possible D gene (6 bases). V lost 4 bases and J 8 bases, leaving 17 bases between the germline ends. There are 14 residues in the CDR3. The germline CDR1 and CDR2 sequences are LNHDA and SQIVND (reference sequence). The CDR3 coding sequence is TGTGCCAGTAGTAGGGCCAGGGGAGAGGGCGGCTACACCTTC. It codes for CASSRARGEGGYTF.

CDR3 in DNA: TGTGCCGCCCGGGGAACCCGCAATCAGCCCCAGCATTTT. Protein product: CAARGTRNQPQHF. This rearrangement joins TRBV6-6 to TRBJ1-5; D is undetermined. V was cut by 11 bases and J by 2 bases, with 13 bases left in between. The V gene's germline CDR1 is MNHNY and CDR2 SVGAGI (reference sequence). CDR3 length: 13 amino acids.

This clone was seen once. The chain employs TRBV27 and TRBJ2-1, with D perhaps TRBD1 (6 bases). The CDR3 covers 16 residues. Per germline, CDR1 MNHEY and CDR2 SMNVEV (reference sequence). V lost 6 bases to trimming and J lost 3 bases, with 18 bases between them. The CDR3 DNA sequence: TGTGCCAGCAGCTCCTTCTCCCGGGACAACTACAATGAGCAGTTCTTC. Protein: CASSSFSRDNYNEQFF.

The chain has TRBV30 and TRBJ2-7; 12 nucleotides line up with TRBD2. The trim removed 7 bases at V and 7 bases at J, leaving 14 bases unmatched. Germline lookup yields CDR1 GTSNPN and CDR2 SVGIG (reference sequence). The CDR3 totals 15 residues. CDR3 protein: CASSQLTSGRREQYF. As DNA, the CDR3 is TGTGCCTCCTCTCAGCTTACTAGCGGGAGGAGGGAGCAGTACTTC.

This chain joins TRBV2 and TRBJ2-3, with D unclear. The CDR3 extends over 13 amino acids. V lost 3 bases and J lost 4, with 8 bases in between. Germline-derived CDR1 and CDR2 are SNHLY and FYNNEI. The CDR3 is CASSDFAADTQYF. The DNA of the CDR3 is TGTGCCAGCAGTGATTTTGCGGCAGATACGCAGTATTTT.

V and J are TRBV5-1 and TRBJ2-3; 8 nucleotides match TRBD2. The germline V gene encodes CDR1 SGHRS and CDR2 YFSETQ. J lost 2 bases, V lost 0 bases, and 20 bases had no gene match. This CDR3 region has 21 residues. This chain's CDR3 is CASSLGHRASGSGRLTDTQYF. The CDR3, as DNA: TGCGCCAGCAGCTTGGGGCACCGGGCTAGCGGGTCTGGAAGGCTCACAGATACGCAGTATTTT.

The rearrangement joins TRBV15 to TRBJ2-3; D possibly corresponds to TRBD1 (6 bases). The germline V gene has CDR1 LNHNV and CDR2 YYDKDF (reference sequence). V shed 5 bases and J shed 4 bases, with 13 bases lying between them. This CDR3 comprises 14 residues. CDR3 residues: CATSHRTVADTQYF. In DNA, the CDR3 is TGTGCCACCAGCCACCGGACAGTTGCAGATACGCAGTATTTT.

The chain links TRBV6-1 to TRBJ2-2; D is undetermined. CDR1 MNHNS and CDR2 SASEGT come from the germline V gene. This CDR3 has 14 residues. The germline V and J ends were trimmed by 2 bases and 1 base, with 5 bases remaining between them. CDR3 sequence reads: CASSEQMNTGELFF. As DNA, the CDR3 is TGTGCCAGCAGTGAACAGATGAACACCGGGGAGCTGTTTTTT.

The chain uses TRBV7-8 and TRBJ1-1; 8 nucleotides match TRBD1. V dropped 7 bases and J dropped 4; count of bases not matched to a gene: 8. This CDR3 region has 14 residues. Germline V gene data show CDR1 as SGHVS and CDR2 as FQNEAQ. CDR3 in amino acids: CASKPGQGVTEAFF. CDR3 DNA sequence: TGTGCCAGCAAGCCTGGACAGGGAGTCACTGAAGCTTTCTTT.